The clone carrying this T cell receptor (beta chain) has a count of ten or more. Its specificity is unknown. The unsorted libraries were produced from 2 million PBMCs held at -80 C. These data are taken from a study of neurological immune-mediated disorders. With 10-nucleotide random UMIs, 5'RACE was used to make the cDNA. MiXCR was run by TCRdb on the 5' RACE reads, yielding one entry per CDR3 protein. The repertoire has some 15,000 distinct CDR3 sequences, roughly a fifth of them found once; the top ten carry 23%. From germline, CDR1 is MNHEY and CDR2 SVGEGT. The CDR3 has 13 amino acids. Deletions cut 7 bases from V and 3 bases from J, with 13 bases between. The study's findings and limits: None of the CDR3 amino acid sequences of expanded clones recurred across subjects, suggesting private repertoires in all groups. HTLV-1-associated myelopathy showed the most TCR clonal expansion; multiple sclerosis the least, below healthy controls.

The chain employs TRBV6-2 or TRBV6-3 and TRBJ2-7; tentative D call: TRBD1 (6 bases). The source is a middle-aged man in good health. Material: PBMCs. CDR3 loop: CASTGDNIYEQYF. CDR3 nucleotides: TGTGCCAGCACTGGGGACAACATCTACGAGCAGTACTTC.